This T cell receptor beta chain derives from a study of cytomegalovirus exposure and HLA in healthy donors. Assay used: immunoSEQ multiplex PCR; TCRdb lists only in-frame clones, some missing. The repertoire holds about 54,000 clones, 89% seen once, with around 8.4% in the top ten. Germline V gene lookup returns CDR1 SGHVS and CDR2 FNYEAQ. The V and J ends lost 5 bases and 5 bases, in that order; junction bases with no gene match: 14. The length of the CDR3 is 17 residues. The sequence was collected from a young woman in good health and CMV-seropositive. The chain links TRBV7-6 to TRBJ2-2; 7 nucleotides agree with TRBD1. Input material: PBMCs. CDR3 loop: CASSIGGPRSSTGELFF. The CDR3 nucleotides are TGTGCCAGCAGCATAGGGGGCCCTAGGTCCTCGACCGGGGAGCTGTTTTTT.